These 18 T cell receptor beta chains came from one sample sequenced in a study of blood T cells in healthy people across ages. Next came a second PCR, run for roughly 6 to 11 cycles, which used a sample-barcoded 5' primer along with a J-beta primer mix. A single record per CDR3 protein comes from TCRdb applying MiXCR to the 5' RACE reads. The sample lists 1.5 million to 2 million distinct CDR3 sequences; roughly 50% were seen once. Sequencing was done on a sample of blood. The receptors originated from a woman aged 40 to 49 in good health.

This sequence joins TRBV5-1 and TRBJ1-4; D not resolved. Trimming shortened V by 3 bases and J by 5 bases, and 14 bases separated the two germline ends. The CDR3 length is 15 residues. Germline CDR1 is SGHRS and CDR2 is YFSETQ. In DNA, the CDR3 is TGCGCCAGCAGCTCCGAGGCGGGCAGGAATGAAAAACTGTTTTTT. As protein: CASSSEAGRNEKLFF.

This rearrangement joins TRBV27 to TRBJ1-1; the match to TRBD1 covers 9 bases. With 4 bases clipped from V and 1 base from J, the junction kept 16 bases outside the gene matches. CDR3 size: 19 residues. Per the germline V gene, CDR1 is MNHEY and CDR2 is SMNVEV (reference sequence). CDR3 nucleotides: TGTGCCAGCAGTTATATATATTCCCCGGGACAGGGAGGGAACACTGAAGCTTTCTTT. Protein sequence: CASSYIYSPGQGGNTEAFF.

This chain joins TRBV7-9 and TRBJ2-7; perhaps D is TRBD1 or TRBD2 (5 bases each). CDR1 is SEHNR, CDR2 FQNEAQ, per germline (reference sequence). Deletions cut 4 bases from V and 7 bases from J, with 17 bases between. This CDR3 is 14 amino acids long. As DNA, the CDR3 is TGTGCCAGCAGCTCTCCGGGGACCGACAATGAGCAGTACTTC. Amino acid sequence: CASSSPGTDNEQYF.

This clonotype has just a few counts. The rearrangement joins TRBV29-1 to TRBJ2-1; TRBD2 matches at 9 bases. The CDR3 contains 15 residues. Germline CDR1 is SQVTM and CDR2 is ANQGSEA. The junction had 3 bases not matched to a gene; V was cut back by 0 bases and J by 3 bases. The CDR3 DNA reads as TGCAGCGTTGAAGATCGGCGGGGGGGCTACAATGAGCAGTTCTTC. Amino acids: CSVEDRRGGYNEQFF.

The chain links TRBV9 to TRBJ1-5; possibly TRBD1 for D (6 bases). Germline V CDR1 and CDR2: SGDLS, YYNGEE. The CDR3 has 17 amino acids. V was trimmed by 0 bases and J by 0 bases, leaving 13 bases between them. The CDR3 protein is CASSVEGDTRSNQPQHF. CDR3 nucleotide sequence: TGTGCCAGCAGCGTAGAAGGGGACACCCGTAGCAATCAGCCCCAGCATTTT.

The chain carries TRBV20-1 and TRBJ1-6, with 7 bases aligning to TRBD1. V was clipped by 5 bases and J by 7 bases; unmatched bases: 8. Germline lookup yields CDR1 DFQATT and CDR2 SNEGSKA (reference sequence). This CDR3 is built from 14 residues. CDR3 nucleotide sequence: TGCAGTGCTCGCCTGGGGACAGAAAATTCACCCCTCCACTTT. Encoded protein: CSARLGTENSPLHF.

CDR3 residues: CSAEGLAGGPFTDTQYF. CDR3 DNA sequence: TGCAGTGCTGAGGGACTAGCGGGGGGTCCCTTCACAGATACGCAGTATTTT. The chain joins TRBV20-1 to TRBJ2-3; TRBD2 matches at 15 bases. Germline V CDR1 and CDR2: DFQATT, SNEGSKA (reference sequence). Trimming removed 5 bases from V and 2 bases from J; junction bases left unmatched: 8. The CDR3 spans 17 residues.

The chain is built from TRBV6-2 or TRBV6-3 and TRBJ2-5; the D gene is possibly TRBD2 (7 bases). The CDR3 spans 15 residues. Per the germline V gene, CDR1 is MNHEY and CDR2 is SVGEGT. The DNA of the CDR3 is TGTGCTACCTTAGGGGGGGGCGCGGGAGAAGAGACCCAGTACTTC. Amino acid sequence: CATLGGGAGEETQYF.

This clonotype appeared once. This chain connects TRBV28 to TRBJ2-7, with D perhaps given as TRBD1 or TRBD2 (5 bases each). There are 16 residues in the CDR3. V lost 2 bases to trimming and J lost 4 bases, with 18 bases between them. Germline CDR1 reads MDHEN; CDR2 reads SYDVKM. Here the CDR3 reads CASSLAATRGAYEQYF. The CDR3 DNA reads as TGTGCCAGCAGTTTAGCGGCGACGAGGGGAGCGTACGAGCAGTACTTC.

With regard to this clonotype: A read error may account for a junction end that differs from germline. The J gene is TRBJ2-5, the V gene TRBV4-2; 8 nucleotides align to TRBD2. CDR3 length equals 14 residues. Germline V CDR1 and CDR2: LGHNA, YNFKEQ. The CDR3 spells CASNQVAGKETQYF. The CDR3 DNA follows: TGTGCCAGCAACCAAGTAGCGGGGAAAGAGACCCAGTACTTC.

This clonotype was counted between two and nine times. The J gene is TRBJ2-1, the V gene TRBV15; maybe TRBD2 (6 bases). The V and J ends lost 9 bases and 5 bases respectively, with 14 bases between them. The CDR3 has 13 residues. The germline CDR1 and CDR2 sequences are LNHNV and YYDKDF (reference sequence). This chain's CDR3 is CATGLGRNNEQFF. As DNA, the CDR3 is TGTGCCACTGGGCTAGGGAGGAACAATGAGCAGTTCTTC. The complete variable domain, with remaining parts taken from reference TRBV15 and TRBJ2-1, reads DAMVIQNPRYQVTQFGKPVTLSCSQTLNHNVMYWYQQKSSQAPKLLFHYYDKDFNNEADTPDNFQSRRPNTSFCFLDIRSPGLGDTAMYLCATGLGRNNEQFFGPGTRLTVL.

This clonotype was recorded a few times. The chain links TRBV6-5 to TRBJ1-2; TRBD1 matches 9 bases. Germline CDR1 is MNHEY and CDR2 is SVGAGI. V was clipped by 4 bases and J by 4 bases; unmatched bases: 13. The length of the CDR3 is 17 residues. CDR3 sequence (DNA): TGTGCCAGCAGTTTAATTGGGACAGGGTTATTTGGCTATGGCTACACCTTC. Its protein is CASSLIGTGLFGYGYTF.

This chain connects TRBV6-6 to TRBJ1-1; D unclear. The CDR3 extends over 13 amino acids. Germline V CDR1 and CDR2: MNHNY, SVGAGI (reference sequence). Between the trimmed V and J ends, which lost 3 bases and 1 base, there was a span of 6 bases. The chain's CDR3 is CASSYIWNTEAFF. CDR3 sequence (DNA): TGTGCCAGCAGTTATATATGGAACACTGAAGCTTTCTTT.

This clonotype occurred a few times. The gene calls are TRBV6-2 or TRBV6-3 and TRBJ2-4, with D perhaps TRBD1 (5 bases). The J call may not be correct, given that the DNA end is closer to TRBJ2-7. CDR1 and CDR2 (germline): MNHEY, SVGEGT. This CDR3 spans 14 amino acids. CDR3 sequence reads: CASSYSGQGREQYF. In DNA, the CDR3 is TGTGCCAGCAGTTACTCGGGCCAGGGCCGCGAGCAGTACTTC.

V usage is TRBV18 and J usage is TRBJ2-5, with TRBD2 matching over 10 bases. CDR1 KGHSH and CDR2 LQKENI come from the germline V gene. The CDR3 runs 15 residues. V lost 0 bases, J lost 5 bases, and 3 bases stayed unmatched. The CDR3 DNA is TGTGCCAGCTCACCACCGGGGGGACTAGCGGAGACCCAGTACTTC. This gives the protein CASSPPGGLAETQYF.

The gene calls are TRBV4-2 and TRBJ2-1, with 16 bases matching TRBD2. CDR1 is LGHNA, CDR2 YNFKEQ, per germline. The CDR3 runs to 18 residues. V lost 4 bases, J lost 9 bases, and 12 bases stayed unmatched. The CDR3 loop is CASSLNPGLAGGQGEQFF. The CDR3 DNA follows: TGTGCCAGCAGCCTGAATCCGGGACTAGCGGGGGGGCAGGGTGAGCAGTTCTTC.

The chain has TRBV12-3 or TRBV12-4 and TRBJ2-4; a possible D gene is TRBD2 (5 bases). This CDR3 spans 14 amino acids. Between the trimmed V and J ends, which lost 7 bases and 0 bases, there was a span of 10 bases. CDR3 region: CASTLREAKNIQYF. The CDR3, as DNA: TGTGCCAGCACCCTCCGGGAAGCCAAAAACATTCAGTACTTC.

This chain joins TRBV11-1 and TRBJ1-2; D gene uncertain. The CDR3 sequence is 14 residues long. Looked up from germline, CDR1 is SGHAT and CDR2 is FQDESV (reference sequence). V dropped 2 bases and J dropped 6 bases, with 13 bases sitting between them. CDR3 sequence: CASSLTDTPDGYTF. In DNA, the CDR3 is TGTGCCAGCAGCTTAACAGACACACCTGATGGCTACACCTTC.